These T cell receptor beta chains were read from a single sample in a study of graft-versus-host responses after intestinal transplantation. This table comes from immunoSEQ multiplex PCR, and its TCRdb copy is limited to in-frame clones, with some not included. Altogether about 2,500 clones are present, 85% to 95% being singletons, with the ten largest covering approximately 1.5%. This specimen consisted of PBMCs, obtained about 20 days after intestinal transplant. The receptors were sampled from a human patient who received an intestinal transplant, so some T cells may come from the graft donor. Both conserved end residues are part of each CDR3. A D gene is named only where the DNA matches it firmly. Size is stated for part of the rows, as once, few or many counts, or as a class when the clone is expanded.

.,.,TRBJ2-5,TRBV18,CASSPMIGGAQKETQYF,TGTGCCAGCTCACCTATGATTGGGGGGGCGCAGAAAGAGACCCAGTACTTC
.,TRBD2,TRBJ2-3,TRBV6-4,CASSVLAGADTQYF,TGTGCCAGCAGTGTTTTAGCGGGAGCAGATACGCAGTATTTT
.,TRBD2,TRBJ2-5,TRBV9,CASSVGGEGETQYF,TGTGCCAGCAGCGTAGGGGGGGAGGGAGAGACCCAGTACTTC
.,.,TRBJ2-5,TRBV7-9,CASSSSGGEMETQYF,TGTGCCAGCAGCAGTTCGGGCGGGGAAATGGAGACCCAGTACTTC
.,TRBD1,TRBJ2-1,TRBV19,CASSEDRGTYNEQFF,TGTGCCAGTAGTGAGGACAGGGGCACCTACAATGAGCAGTTCTTC
.,.,TRBJ2-2,TRBV9,CASSRVGDSGELFF,TGTGCCAGCAGCCGCGTAGGGGATTCCGGGGAGCTGTTTTTT
.,.,TRBJ2-1,TRBV27,CASSAGASSNEQFF,TGTGCCAGCAGTGCAGGGGCGAGTAGCAATGAGCAGTTCTTC
once,.,TRBJ1-5,TRBV11-2,CATQRSRSNQPQHF,TGTGCCACCCAGAGGTCGAGAAGCAATCAGCCCCAGCATTTT
.,TRBD2,TRBJ2-3,TRBV28,CASSLRGGPTDTQYF,TGTGCCAGCAGTTTACGGGGGGGCCCCACAGATACGCAGTATTTT
.,.,TRBJ1-1,TRBV19,CASTLRGGHSLNTEAFF,TGTGCCAGTACCCTCAGGGGTGGCCACAGCCTGAACACTGAAGCTTTCTTT
once,TRBD1,TRBJ1-2,TRBV19,CASTGGGGYTF,TGTGCCAGTACAGGGGGCGGCGGCTACACCTTC
.,.,TRBJ1-2,TRBV7-9,CASSSFDSSNYGYTF,TGTGCCAGCAGCTCCTTCGACAGTTCTAACTATGGCTACACCTTC
.,TRBD1,TRBJ2-7,TRBV6-6,CASARGQAPYEQYF,TGTGCCAGTGCCAGGGGACAGGCCCCCTACGAGCAGTACTTC
.,TRBD2,TRBJ2-2,TRBV27,CASRSTGTSTGELFF,TGTGCCAGCAGATCGACCGGGACTAGCACCGGGGAGCTGTTTTTT
.,TRBD1,TRBJ2-1,TRBV11-1,CASSLFRDRAAYNEQFF,TGTGCCAGCAGCTTATTCCGGGACAGGGCTGCCTACAATGAGCAGTTCTTC
.,.,TRBJ2-1,TRBV7-2,CASSLPGRSSYNEQFF,TGTGCCAGCAGCTTACCAGGCCGTAGCTCCTACAATGAGCAGTTCTTC
.,TRBD1,TRBJ2-5,TRBV23-1,CASAPGGQGGQETQYF,TGCGCCAGCGCCCCCGGTGGACAGGGAGGCCAAGAGACCCAGTACTTC
.,.,TRBJ2-1,TRBV28,CASSLSGPIGNEQFF,TGTGCCAGCAGTTTATCAGGGCCTATAGGCAATGAGCAGTTCTTC
.,.,TRBJ2-1,TRBV6-5,CASSYSGGLSNEQFF,TGTGCCAGCAGTTACTCGGGGGGGCTTAGCAATGAGCAGTTCTTC
.,.,TRBJ2-5,TRBV28,CASRRGGEETQYF,TGTGCCAGCAGACGAGGCGGGGAAGAGACCCAGTACTTC
.,TRBD1,TRBJ1-4,TRBV25-1,CASSEFRQGGSEKLFF,TGTGCCAGCAGTGAATTCCGACAGGGGGGGAGTGAAAAACTGTTTTTT
.,.,TRBJ2-1,TRBV9,CASSVPPADEQFF,TGTGCCAGCAGCGTCCCTCCCGCGGATGAGCAGTTCTTC
.,TRBD2,TRBJ2-4,TRBV2,CASSEGGPLAGGLKNIQYF,TGTGCCAGCAGTGAAGGGGGGCCACTAGCGGGGGGGCTCAAAAACATTCAGTACTTC
.,.,TRBJ1-2,TRBV29-1,CSVEIGQNYGYTF,TGCAGCGTTGAAATCGGACAGAACTATGGCTACACCTTC
few,.,TRBJ1-3,TRBV19,CASMENTIYF,TGTGCCAGTATGGAGAACACCATATATTTT
.,TRBD2,TRBJ2-1,TRBV4-3,CASSQGLAGRNNEQFF,TGCGCCAGCAGCCAAGGGCTAGCGGGCAGAAACAATGAGCAGTTCTTC
once,.,TRBJ1-2,TRBV19,CASTSDKTPGYTF,TGTGCCAGTACCTCGGACAAAACCCCTGGCTACACCTTC
.,TRBD2,TRBJ2-7,TRBV28,CASSSTSSGHSYEQYF,TGTGCCAGCAGTTCCACCTCTAGCGGTCACTCCTACGAGCAGTACTTC
.,.,TRBJ1-4,TRBV7-9,CASTPDLKFEKLFF,TGTGCCAGCACCCCGGACTTGAAGTTCGAAAAACTGTTTTTT
.,.,TRBJ2-5,TRBV5-6,CASSLDLAGETQYF,TGTGCCAGCAGCTTGGACCTAGCTGGGGAGACCCAGTACTTC
.,TRBD1,TRBJ1-1,TRBV5-1,CASRATGALEAFF,TGCGCCAGCAGGGCGACAGGGGCACTAGAAGCTTTCTTT
.,.,TRBJ1-2,TRBV5-4,CASSLGGPRGYTF,TGTGCCAGCAGCCTGGGGGGCCCCCGGGGCTACACCTTC
.,TRBD2,TRBJ2-1,TRBV2,CASSPGLAGSSYNEQFF,TGTGCCAGCAGTCCCGGACTAGCGGGGAGCTCCTACAATGAGCAGTTCTTC
.,TRBD1,TRBJ2-3,TRBV2,CASTKDRADTQYF,TGTGCCAGCACTAAGGACAGGGCAGATACGCAGTATTTT
.,.,TRBJ1-2,TRBV5-6,CASSSGGRSGNYGYTF,TGTGCCAGCAGCTCTGGCGGCAGATCGGGAAACTATGGCTACACCTTC
.,.,TRBJ2-7,TRBV7-3,CASSLTGGYEQYF,TGTGCCAGCAGCTTAACAGGGGGCTACGAGCAGTACTTC
.,.,TRBJ2-6,TRBV6-1,CASSTHHSGANVLTF,TGTGCCAGCAGTACACATCACTCTGGGGCCAACGTCCTGACTTTC
.,.,TRBJ2-3,TRBV5-1,CASSLAGDTQYF,TGCGCCAGCAGCTTGGCTGGCGATACGCAGTATTTT
once,TRBD1,TRBJ1-2,TRBV7-6,CASSLDPGGGYTF,TGTGCCAGCAGCTTAGACCCAGGGGGCGGCTACACCTTC
.,.,TRBJ2-5,TRBV2,CAIIFGRRAETQYF,TGTGCCATCATATTCGGCAGGCGGGCAGAGACCCAGTACTTC
.,.,TRBJ1-6,TRBV7-9,CASSSGKTTPLHF,TGTGCCAGCAGCTCCGGGAAAACAACACCCCTCCACTTT
.,TRBD1,TRBJ1-1,TRBV28,CASSSGGYTEAFF,TGTGCCAGCAGTTCAGGGGGGTACACTGAAGCTTTCTTT
.,.,TRBJ1-1,TRBV28,CASSFGLNTEAFF,TGTGCCAGCAGTTTCGGGTTGAACACTGAAGCTTTCTTT
.,.,TRBJ1-2,TRBV2,CASRERAIYGYTF,TGTGCCAGCAGGGAGAGGGCCATCTATGGCTACACCTTC
.,.,TRBJ1-5,TRBV7-3,CASSFKTGTLVAQHF,TGTGCCAGCAGCTTTAAGACAGGAACCCTCGTCGCCCAGCATTTT
.,.,TRBJ1-1,TRBV4-2,CASSRAGQGSNTEAFF,TGTGCCAGCAGCCGGGCGGGTCAAGGATCGAACACTGAAGCTTTCTTT
.,.,TRBJ2-5,TRBV25-1,CASSESELAMYQETQYF,TGTGCCAGCAGTGAATCGGAGTTAGCAATGTACCAAGAGACCCAGTACTTC
.,.,TRBJ1-2,TRBV4-2,CASSQAGYGYTF,TGTGCCAGCAGCCAAGCAGGGTATGGCTACACCTTC
.,.,TRBJ2-1,TRBV19,CASSIVGSEQFF,TGTGCCAGTAGTATAGTCGGGAGTGAGCAGTTCTTC
.,.,TRBJ1-2,TRBV7-9,CASSHGPGRLEMGDYGYTF,TGTGCCAGCAGCCACGGCCCCGGGAGGTTGGAAATGGGTGACTATGGCTACACCTTC
.,.,TRBJ1-4,TRBV2,CASSEGRGLPLKELFF,TGTGCCAGCAGTGAAGGGAGGGGCCTACCCTTAAAGGAACTGTTTTTT
.,.,TRBJ1-5,TRBV16,CASSQERTVLNQPQHF,TGTGCCAGCAGCCAAGAGAGGACAGTCCTCAATCAGCCCCAGCATTTT
.,.,TRBJ1-1,TRBV7-3,CASRKGGGNTEAFF,TGTGCCAGCAGGAAAGGGGGGGGGAACACTGAAGCTTTCTTT
.,TRBD2,TRBJ2-7,TRBV4-1,CASSQAASGSYEQYF,TGCGCCAGCAGCCAAGCGGCTAGCGGGAGCTACGAGCAGTACTTC
.,.,TRBJ2-1,TRBV4-1,CASSHVREYNEQFF,TGCGCCAGCAGCCACGTGCGGGAATACAATGAGCAGTTCTTC